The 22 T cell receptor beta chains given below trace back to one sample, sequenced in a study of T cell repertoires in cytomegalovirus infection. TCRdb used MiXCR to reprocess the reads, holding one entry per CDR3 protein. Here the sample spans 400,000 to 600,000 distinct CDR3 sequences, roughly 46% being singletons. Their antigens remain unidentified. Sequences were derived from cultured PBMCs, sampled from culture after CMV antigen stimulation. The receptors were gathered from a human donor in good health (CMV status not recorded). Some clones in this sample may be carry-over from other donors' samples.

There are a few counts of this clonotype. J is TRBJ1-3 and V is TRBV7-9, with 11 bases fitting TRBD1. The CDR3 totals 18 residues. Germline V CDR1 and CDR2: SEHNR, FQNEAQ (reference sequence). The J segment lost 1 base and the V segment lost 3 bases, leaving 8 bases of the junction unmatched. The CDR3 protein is CASSFGTGGSRSGNTIYF. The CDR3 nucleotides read TGTGCCAGCAGCTTCGGGACAGGGGGTTCTCGGTCTGGAAACACCATATATTTT.

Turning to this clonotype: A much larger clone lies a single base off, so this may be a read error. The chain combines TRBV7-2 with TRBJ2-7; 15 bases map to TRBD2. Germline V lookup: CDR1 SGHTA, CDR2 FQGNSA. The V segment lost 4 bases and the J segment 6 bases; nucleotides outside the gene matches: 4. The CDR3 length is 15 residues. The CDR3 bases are TGTGCCAGCAGCTCGGGACTAGCGGGAGGTAGCGAGCAGTACGTC. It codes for CASSSGLAGGSEQYV.

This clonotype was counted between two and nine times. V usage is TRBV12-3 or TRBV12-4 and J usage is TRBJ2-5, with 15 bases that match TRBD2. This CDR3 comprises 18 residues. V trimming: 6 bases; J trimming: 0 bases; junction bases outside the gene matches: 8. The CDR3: CASRKRTSGRVDQETQYF. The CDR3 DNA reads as TGTGCCAGCAGAAAAAGGACTAGCGGGAGGGTGGACCAAGAGACCCAGTACTTC.

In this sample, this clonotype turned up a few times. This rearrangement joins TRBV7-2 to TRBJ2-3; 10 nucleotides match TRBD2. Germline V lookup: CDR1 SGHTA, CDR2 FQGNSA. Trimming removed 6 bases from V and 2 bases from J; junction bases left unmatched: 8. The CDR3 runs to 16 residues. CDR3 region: CASRGLAGGSTDTQYF. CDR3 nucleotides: TGTGCCAGCAGGGGGTTAGCGGGGGGATCCACAGATACGCAGTATTTT.

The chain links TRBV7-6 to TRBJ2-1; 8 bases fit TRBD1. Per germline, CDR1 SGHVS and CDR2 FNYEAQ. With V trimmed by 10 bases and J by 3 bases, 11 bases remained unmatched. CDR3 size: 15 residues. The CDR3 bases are TGTGCCATTCTAGTACAGGGGGTAAACTACAATGAGCAGTTCTTC. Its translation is CAILVQGVNYNEQFF.

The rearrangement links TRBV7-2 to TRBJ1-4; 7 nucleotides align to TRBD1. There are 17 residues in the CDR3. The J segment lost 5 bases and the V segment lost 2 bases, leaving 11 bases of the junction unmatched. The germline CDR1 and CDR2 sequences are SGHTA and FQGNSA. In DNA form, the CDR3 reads TGTGCCAGCAGCTTACGGCCCCAGGGGGACAGCAATGAAAAACTGTTTTTT. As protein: CASSLRPQGDSNEKLFF.

CDR3 sequence reads: CASSSLVLVYEQYF. The CDR3 nucleotides read TGTGCCAGCAGTTCTCTAGTTCTGGTCTACGAGCAGTACTTC. The chain carries TRBV6-2 or TRBV6-3 and TRBJ2-7; D gene unclear. V gave up 4 bases and J gave up 3 bases, with 13 bases separating them. Germline lookup yields CDR1 MNHEY and CDR2 SVGEGT. The CDR3 extends over 14 amino acids.

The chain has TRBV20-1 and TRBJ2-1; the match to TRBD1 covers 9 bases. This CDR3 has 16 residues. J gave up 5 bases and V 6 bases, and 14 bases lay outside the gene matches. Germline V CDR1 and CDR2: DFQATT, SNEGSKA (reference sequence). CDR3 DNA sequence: TGCAGTGCCCGCACAGGGGGCGGTAAATCTAACAATGAGCAGTTCTTC. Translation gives CSARTGGGKSNNEQFF.

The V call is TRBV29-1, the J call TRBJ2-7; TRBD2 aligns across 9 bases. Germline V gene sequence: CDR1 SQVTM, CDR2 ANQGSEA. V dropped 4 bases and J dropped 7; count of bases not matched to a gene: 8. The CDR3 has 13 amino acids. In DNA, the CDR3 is TGCAGCGTTGTTGGAGCGGGAGGAGAGGAGCAGTACTTC. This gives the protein CSVVGAGGEEQYF.

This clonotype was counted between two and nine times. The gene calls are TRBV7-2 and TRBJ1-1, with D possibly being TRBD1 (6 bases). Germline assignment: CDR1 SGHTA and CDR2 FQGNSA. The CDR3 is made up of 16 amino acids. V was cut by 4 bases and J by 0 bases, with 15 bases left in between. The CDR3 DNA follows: TGTGCCAGCAGCTCCCCTACAGGGCCATTGAACACTGAAGCTTTCTTT. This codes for CASSSPTGPLNTEAFF.

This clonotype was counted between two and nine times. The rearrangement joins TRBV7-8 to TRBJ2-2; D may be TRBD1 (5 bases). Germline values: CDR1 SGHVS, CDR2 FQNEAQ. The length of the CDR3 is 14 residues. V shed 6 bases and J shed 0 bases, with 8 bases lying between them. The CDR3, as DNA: TGTGCCAGCAGGGACACCGCGAACACCGGGGAGCTGTTTTTT. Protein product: CASRDTANTGELFF. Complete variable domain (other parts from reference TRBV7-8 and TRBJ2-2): GAGVSQSPRYKVAKRGQDVALRCDPISGHVSLFWYQQALGQGPEFLTYFQNEAQLDKSGLPSDRFFAERPEGSVSTLKIQRTQQEDSAVYLCASRDTANTGELFFGEGSRLTVL.

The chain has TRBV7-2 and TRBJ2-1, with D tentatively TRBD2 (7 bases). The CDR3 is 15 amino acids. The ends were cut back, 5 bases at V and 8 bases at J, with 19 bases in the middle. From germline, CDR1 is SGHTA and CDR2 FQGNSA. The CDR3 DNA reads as TGTGCCAGCAGCCCCCAGGGAGGGGGTAACCATGAGCAGTTCTTC. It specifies CASSPQGGGNHEQFF. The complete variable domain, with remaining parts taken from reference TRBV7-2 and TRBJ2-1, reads GAGVSQSPSNKVTEKGKDVELRCDPISGHTALYWYRQSLGQGLEFLIYFQGNSAPDKSGLPSDRFSAERTGGSVSTLTIQRTQQEDSAVYLCASSPQGGGNHEQFFGPGTRLTVL.

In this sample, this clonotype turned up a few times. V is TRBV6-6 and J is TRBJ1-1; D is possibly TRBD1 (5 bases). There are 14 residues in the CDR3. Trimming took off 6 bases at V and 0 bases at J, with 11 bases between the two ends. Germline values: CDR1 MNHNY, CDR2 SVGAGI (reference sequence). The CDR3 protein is CASSRQSMNTEAFF. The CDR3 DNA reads TGTGCCAGCAGCCGACAGTCCATGAACACTGAAGCTTTCTTT.

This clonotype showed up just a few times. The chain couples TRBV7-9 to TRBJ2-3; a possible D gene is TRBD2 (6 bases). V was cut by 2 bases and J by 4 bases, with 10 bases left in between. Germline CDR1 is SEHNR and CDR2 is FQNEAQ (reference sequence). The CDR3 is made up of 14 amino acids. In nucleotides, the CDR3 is TGTGCCAGCAGCTTAACGGAGGGACCAGATACGCAGTATTTT. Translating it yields CASSLTEGPDTQYF.

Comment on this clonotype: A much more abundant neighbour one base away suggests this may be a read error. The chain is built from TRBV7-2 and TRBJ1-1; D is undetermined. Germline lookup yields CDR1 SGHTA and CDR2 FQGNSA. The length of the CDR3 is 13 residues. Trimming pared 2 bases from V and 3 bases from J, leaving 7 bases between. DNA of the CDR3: TGTGCCAGCAGCTTATGGGCCGACACTGAAGCTTTCTTT. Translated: CASSLWADTEAFF.

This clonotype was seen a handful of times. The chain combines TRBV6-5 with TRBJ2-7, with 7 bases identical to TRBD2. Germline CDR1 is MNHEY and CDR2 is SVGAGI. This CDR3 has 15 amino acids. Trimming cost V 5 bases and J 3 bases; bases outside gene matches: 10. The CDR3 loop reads CASSPAGERGYEQYF. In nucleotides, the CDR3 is TGTGCCAGCAGTCCCGCGGGGGAGCGTGGCTACGAGCAGTACTTC.

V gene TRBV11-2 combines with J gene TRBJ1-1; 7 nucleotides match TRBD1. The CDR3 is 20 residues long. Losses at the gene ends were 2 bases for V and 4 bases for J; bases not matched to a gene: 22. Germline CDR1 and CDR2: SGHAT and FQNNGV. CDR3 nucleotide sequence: TGTGCCAGCAGCTTATTTTGGCCCCGGGACAGAACTGTTGTTGGCACTGAAGCTTTCTTT. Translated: CASSLFWPRDRTVVGTEAFF.

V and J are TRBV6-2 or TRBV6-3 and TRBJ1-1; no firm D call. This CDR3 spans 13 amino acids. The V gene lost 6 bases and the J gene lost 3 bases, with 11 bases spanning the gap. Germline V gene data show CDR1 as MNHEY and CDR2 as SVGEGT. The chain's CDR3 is CASREDGYTEAFF. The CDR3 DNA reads TGTGCCAGCAGGGAGGACGGTTACACTGAAGCTTTCTTT.

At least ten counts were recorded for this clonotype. CDR3 DNA sequence: TGTGCCTCGCGGGGGGGCCAGGTTGAGACCCAGTACTTC. Amino acids: CASRGGQVETQYF. This chain uses TRBV7-8 with TRBJ2-5; TRBD2 matches at 9 bases. CDR1 and CDR2 from the germline V gene are SGHVS and FQNEAQ. The CDR3 is 13 amino acids. The V gene end was trimmed by 11 bases and the J gene end by 5 bases; junction bases not matched to a gene: 9.

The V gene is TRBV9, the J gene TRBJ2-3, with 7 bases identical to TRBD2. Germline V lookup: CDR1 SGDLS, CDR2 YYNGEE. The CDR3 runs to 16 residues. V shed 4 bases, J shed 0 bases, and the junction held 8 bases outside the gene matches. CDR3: CASSPRGRGSTDTQYF. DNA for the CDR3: TGTGCCAGCAGCCCGCGGGGGAGGGGTAGCACAGATACGCAGTATTTT.

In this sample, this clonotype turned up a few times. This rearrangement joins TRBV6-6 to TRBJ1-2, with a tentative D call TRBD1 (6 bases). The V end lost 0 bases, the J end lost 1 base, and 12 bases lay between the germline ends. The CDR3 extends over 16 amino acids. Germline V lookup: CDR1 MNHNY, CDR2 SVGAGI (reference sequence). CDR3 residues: CASSYSGTGINYGYTF. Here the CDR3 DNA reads TGTGCCAGCAGTTACTCTGGTACAGGGATTAACTATGGCTACACCTTC.

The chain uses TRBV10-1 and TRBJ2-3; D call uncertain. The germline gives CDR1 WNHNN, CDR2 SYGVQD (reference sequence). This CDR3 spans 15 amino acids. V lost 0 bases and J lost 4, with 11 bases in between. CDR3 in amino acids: CASSESGWNSDTQYF. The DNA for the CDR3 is TGCGCCAGCAGTGAGTCCGGATGGAACTCAGATACGCAGTATTTT.